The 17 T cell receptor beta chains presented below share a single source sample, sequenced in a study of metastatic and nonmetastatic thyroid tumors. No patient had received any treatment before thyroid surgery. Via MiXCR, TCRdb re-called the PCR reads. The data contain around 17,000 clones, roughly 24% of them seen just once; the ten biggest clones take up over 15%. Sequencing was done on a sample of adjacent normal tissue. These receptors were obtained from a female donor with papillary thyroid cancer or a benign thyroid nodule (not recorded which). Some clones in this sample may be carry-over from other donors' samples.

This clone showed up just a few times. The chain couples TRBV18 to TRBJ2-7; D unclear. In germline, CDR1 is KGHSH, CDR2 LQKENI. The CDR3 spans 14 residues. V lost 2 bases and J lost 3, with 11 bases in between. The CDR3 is CASSPVGRSYEQYF. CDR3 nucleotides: TGTGCCAGCTCACCAGTAGGAAGGAGCTACGAGCAGTACTTC.

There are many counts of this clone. For the CDR3, the DNA is TGTGCCAGTAGTATGGGCGGCTACGAGCAGTACTTC. Translation: CASSMGGYEQYF. J is TRBJ2-7 and V is TRBV19; D is ambiguous. CDR1 is LNHDA and CDR2 is SQIVND in the germline V gene (reference sequence). V was trimmed by 3 bases and J by 3 bases, leaving 6 bases between them. The CDR3 totals 12 residues.

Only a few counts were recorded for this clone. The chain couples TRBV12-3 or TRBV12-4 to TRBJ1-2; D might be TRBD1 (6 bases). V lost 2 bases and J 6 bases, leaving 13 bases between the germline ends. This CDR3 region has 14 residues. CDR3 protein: CASSLRHREDGYTF. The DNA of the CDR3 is TGTGCCAGCAGTTTAAGACACAGGGAGGATGGCTACACCTTC.

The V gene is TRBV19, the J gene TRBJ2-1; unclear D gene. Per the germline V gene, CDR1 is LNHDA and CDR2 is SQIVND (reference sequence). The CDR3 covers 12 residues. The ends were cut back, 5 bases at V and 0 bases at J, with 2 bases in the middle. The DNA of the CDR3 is TGTGCCAGTAGTCCCTCCTACAATGAGCAGTTCTTC. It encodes CASSPSYNEQFF.

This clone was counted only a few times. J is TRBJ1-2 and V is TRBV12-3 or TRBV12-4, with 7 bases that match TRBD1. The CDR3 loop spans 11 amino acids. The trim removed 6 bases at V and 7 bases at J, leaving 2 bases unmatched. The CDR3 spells CASSQGGGYTF. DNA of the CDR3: TGTGCCAGCAGCCAGGGGGGTGGCTACACCTTC.

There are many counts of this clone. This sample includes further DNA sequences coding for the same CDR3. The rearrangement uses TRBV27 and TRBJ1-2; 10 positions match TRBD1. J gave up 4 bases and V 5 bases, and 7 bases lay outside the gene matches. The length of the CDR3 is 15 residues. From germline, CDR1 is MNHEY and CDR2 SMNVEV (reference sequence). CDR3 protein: CASSLMTGGTYGYTF. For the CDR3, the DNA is TGTGCCAGCAGTCTCATGACAGGGGGCACCTATGGCTACACCTTC.

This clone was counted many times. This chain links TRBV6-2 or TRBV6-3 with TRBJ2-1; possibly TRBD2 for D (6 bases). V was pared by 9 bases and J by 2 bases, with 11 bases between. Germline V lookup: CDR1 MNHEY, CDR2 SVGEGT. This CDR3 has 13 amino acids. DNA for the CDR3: TGTGCCAGTAACCTAGCGCCCTACAATGAGCAGTTCTTC. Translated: CASNLAPYNEQFF.

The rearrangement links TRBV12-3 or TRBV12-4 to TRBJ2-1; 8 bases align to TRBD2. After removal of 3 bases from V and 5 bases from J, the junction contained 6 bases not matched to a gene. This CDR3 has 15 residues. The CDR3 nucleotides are TGTGCCAGCAGTTTGGCGGGAGGTCTAAACAATGAGCAGTTCTTC. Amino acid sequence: CASSLAGGLNNEQFF.

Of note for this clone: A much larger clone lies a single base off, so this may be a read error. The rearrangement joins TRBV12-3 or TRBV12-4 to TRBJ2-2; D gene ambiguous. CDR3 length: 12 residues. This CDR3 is CTSSFQDGELFF. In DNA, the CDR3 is TGTACCAGCAGTTTCCAGGACGGGGAGCTGTTTTTT.

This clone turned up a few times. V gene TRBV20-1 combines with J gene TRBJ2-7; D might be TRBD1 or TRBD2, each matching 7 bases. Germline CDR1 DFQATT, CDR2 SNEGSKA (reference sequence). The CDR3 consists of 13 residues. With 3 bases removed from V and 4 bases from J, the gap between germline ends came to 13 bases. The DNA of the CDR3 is TGCAGTGCTAGGGGGGAGGGGGCTTACGAGCAGTACTTC. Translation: CSARGEGAYEQYF.

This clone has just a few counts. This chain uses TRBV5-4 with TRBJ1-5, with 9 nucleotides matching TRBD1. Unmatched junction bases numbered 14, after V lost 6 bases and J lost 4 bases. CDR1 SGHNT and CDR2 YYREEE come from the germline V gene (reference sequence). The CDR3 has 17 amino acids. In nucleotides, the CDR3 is TGTGCCAGCACCTACTCTGATAGGACAGGGGCAAATCAGCCCCAGCATTTT. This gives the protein CASTYSDRTGANQPQHF.

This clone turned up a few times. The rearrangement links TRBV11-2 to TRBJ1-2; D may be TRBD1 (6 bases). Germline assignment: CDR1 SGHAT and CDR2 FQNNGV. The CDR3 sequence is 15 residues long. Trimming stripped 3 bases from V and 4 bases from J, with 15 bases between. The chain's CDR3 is CASSLDSAPAYGYTF. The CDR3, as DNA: TGTGCCAGCAGCTTGGACAGCGCTCCAGCCTATGGCTACACCTTC.

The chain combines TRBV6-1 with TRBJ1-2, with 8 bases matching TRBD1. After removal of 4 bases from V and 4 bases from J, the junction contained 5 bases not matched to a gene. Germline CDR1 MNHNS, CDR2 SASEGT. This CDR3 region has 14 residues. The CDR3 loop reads CASSALQGVYGYTF. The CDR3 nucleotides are TGTGCCAGCAGTGCATTACAGGGGGTCTATGGCTACACCTTC.

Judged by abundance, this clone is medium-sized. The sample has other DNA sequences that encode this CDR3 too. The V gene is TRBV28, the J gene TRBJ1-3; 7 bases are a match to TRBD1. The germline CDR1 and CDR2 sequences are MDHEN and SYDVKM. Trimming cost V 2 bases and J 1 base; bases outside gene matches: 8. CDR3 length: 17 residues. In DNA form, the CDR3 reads TGTGCCAGCAGTTTAATCTCGGGACAGACATCTGGAAACACCATATATTTT. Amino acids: CASSLISGQTSGNTIYF.

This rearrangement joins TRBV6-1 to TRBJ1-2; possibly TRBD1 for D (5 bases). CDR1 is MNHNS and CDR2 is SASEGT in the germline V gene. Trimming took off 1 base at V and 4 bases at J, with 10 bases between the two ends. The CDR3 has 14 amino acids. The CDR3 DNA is TGTGCCAGCAGTGAAGACGGGCAGGGCTATGGCTACACCTTC. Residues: CASSEDGQGYGYTF.

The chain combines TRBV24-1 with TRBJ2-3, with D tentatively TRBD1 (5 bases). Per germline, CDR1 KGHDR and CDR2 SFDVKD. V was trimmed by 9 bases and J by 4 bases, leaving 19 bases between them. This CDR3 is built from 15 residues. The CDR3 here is CATRASTTGPDTQYF. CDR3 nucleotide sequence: TGTGCCACCCGGGCGTCTACAACAGGCCCAGATACGCAGTATTTT.

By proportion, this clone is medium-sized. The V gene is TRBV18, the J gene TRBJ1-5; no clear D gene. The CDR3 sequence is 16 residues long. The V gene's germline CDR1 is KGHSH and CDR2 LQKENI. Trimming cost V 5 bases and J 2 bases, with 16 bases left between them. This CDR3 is CASSETTTSGNQPQHF. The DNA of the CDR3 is TGTGCCAGCTCAGAAACTACCACGTCGGGCAATCAGCCCCAGCATTTT. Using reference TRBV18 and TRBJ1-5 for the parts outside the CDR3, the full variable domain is NAGVMQNPRHLVRRRGQEARLRCSPMKGHSHVYWYRQLPEEGLKFMVYLQKENIIDESGMPKERFSAEFPKEGPSILRIQQVVRGDSAAYFCASSETTTSGNQPQHFGDGTRLSIL.